Presented here are 30 T cell receptor beta chains from one specimen sequenced in a study of blood T cells in healthy people across ages. With a J-beta primer mix and a sample-barcoded 5' primer, a second PCR ran about 7 to 11 cycles. In TCRdb, the 5' RACE reads were re-called with MiXCR into one record per CDR3 protein. Of about 760,000 distinct CDR3 sequences listed, more than 50% were seen once; the top ten hold 25% to 30%. Sequenced input: blood. The source of these receptors is a middle-aged man in good health.

The V and J genes are TRBV28 and TRBJ2-7; possibly TRBD1 for D (5 bases). Germline V lookup: CDR1 MDHEN, CDR2 SYDVKM. This CDR3 comprises 15 residues. V shed 6 bases and J shed 1 base, with 16 bases lying between them. The CDR3 region has the DNA TGTGCCAGCAGAAGCACCCTCCCAGGGTCCTACGAGCAGTACTTC. Translated: CASRSTLPGSYEQYF.

The rearrangement joins TRBV28 to TRBJ1-5, with D maybe TRBD1 (5 bases). The CDR3 length is 14 residues. Germline lookup yields CDR1 MDHEN and CDR2 SYDVKM. V was pared by 7 bases and J by 8 bases, with 18 bases between. In DNA form, the CDR3 reads TGTGCCAGCATCGCTATGGGGGGGACGAAGCCCCAGCATTTT. Encoded protein: CASIAMGGTKPQHF.

This clonotype showed up just a few times. The V gene is TRBV10-3, the J gene TRBJ2-7, with D possibly called TRBD1 or TRBD2 (5 bases each). With 4 bases removed from V and 2 bases from J, the gap between germline ends came to 12 bases. This CDR3 comprises 14 residues. CDR1 is ENHRY and CDR2 is SYGVKD in the germline V gene. CDR3 coding DNA: TGTGCCATCAGTGTAGGGGACCAACCCTACGAGCAGTACTTC. Amino acid sequence: CAISVGDQPYEQYF.

This clonotype was seen a few times. This rearrangement joins TRBV12-3 or TRBV12-4 to TRBJ2-1; 11 nucleotides agree with TRBD1. V gave up 4 bases and J gave up 6 bases; unmatched junction bases: 5. The CDR3 is 15 residues long. CDR3 in amino acids: CASSYGQGAGNEQFF. CDR3 DNA: TGTGCCAGCAGTTACGGACAGGGGGCTGGCAATGAGCAGTTCTTC.

The V call is TRBV20-1, the J call TRBJ2-3, with TRBD2 as a possible D gene (6 bases). The CDR3 runs 14 residues. V lost 5 bases and J 3 bases, leaving 15 bases between the germline ends. Germline loops: CDR1 DFQATT, CDR2 SNEGSKA (reference sequence). The DNA for the CDR3 is TGCAGTGCTGACACCGGGAGCCTAACAGATACGCAGTATTTT. It is translated as CSADTGSLTDTQYF.

CDR3 sequence reads: CASSFFTSGVANEQFF. Here the CDR3 DNA reads TGTGCCAGCAGCTTTTTCACTAGCGGGGTGGCCAATGAGCAGTTCTTC. The V gene is TRBV5-5, the J gene TRBJ2-1; TRBD2 agrees at 10 bases. This CDR3 region has 16 residues. V was pared by 2 bases and J by 6 bases, with 8 bases of the junction left unmatched. Per the germline V gene, CDR1 is SGHKS and CDR2 is YYEKEE (reference sequence).

The chain combines TRBV18 with TRBJ2-4; D perhaps matches TRBD2 (5 bases). The closer fit of TRBJ2-7 to the DNA end suggests the J call may be wrong. The length of the CDR3 is 18 residues. Germline V CDR1 and CDR2: KGHSH, LQKENI. Here the CDR3 reads CASSSRVGGPEDFYEQYF. The CDR3 DNA is TGTGCCAGCTCATCAAGGGTAGGCGGGCCAGAAGACTTCTACGAGCAGTACTTC.

This clonotype was seen a few times. CDR3 sequence (DNA): TGTGCCAGCAGTTTATACCTAGATCCTCAAGAGACCCAGTACTTC. As protein: CASSLYLDPQETQYF. The genes are TRBV28 and TRBJ2-5; D unclear. The CDR3 runs to 15 residues. V lost 1 base and J 2 bases, leaving 11 bases between the germline ends. The germline gives CDR1 MDHEN, CDR2 SYDVKM. The full variable domain, with the rest looked up from reference TRBV28 and TRBJ2-5, is DVKVTQSSRYLVKRTGEKVFLECVQDMDHENMFWYRQDPGLGLRLIYFSYDVKMKEKGDIPEGYSVSREKKERFSLILESASTNQTSMYLCASSLYLDPQETQYFGPGTRLLVL.

The chain couples TRBV25-1 to TRBJ2-1, with D hard to call. V lost 5 bases to trimming and J lost 7 bases, with 12 bases between them. Per germline, CDR1 MGHDK and CDR2 SYGVNS. The length of the CDR3 is 13 residues. The CDR3 DNA sequence: TGTGCCAGCAGTCGATCTACCGGTAATGAGCAGTTCTTC. Amino acid sequence: CASSRSTGNEQFF.

The chain links TRBV7-9 to TRBJ2-1; 9 bases line up with TRBD2. The CDR3 loop spans 15 amino acids. Germline-derived CDR1 and CDR2 are SEHNR and FQNEAQ (reference sequence). J lost 3 bases, V lost 5 bases, and 5 bases had no gene match. The CDR3 protein is CASSPSGVNYNEQFF. In DNA, the CDR3 is TGTGCCAGCAGCCCTAGCGGGGTAAACTACAATGAGCAGTTCTTC.

The chain joins TRBV13 to TRBJ2-7; D uncertain. The CDR3 is 14 amino acids. V gave up 3 bases and J gave up 0 bases, with 9 bases separating them. Germline CDR1 reads PRHDT; CDR2 reads FYEKMQ (reference sequence). CDR3 DNA: TGTGCCAGCAGCTTCCGGCCGAACTCCTACGAGCAGTACTTC. Encoded protein: CASSFRPNSYEQYF.

This clonotype showed up just a few times. The gene calls are TRBV10-3 and TRBJ2-1; 11 bases are shared with TRBD2. The length of the CDR3 is 15 residues. From germline, CDR1 is ENHRY and CDR2 SYGVKD. V dropped 10 bases and J dropped 9; count of bases not matched to a gene: 14. CDR3 nucleotide sequence: TGTGCCACCCGAGAAACTAGCGGGGGAACGCGTGAGCAGTTCTTC. Translating it yields CATRETSGGTREQFF.

This clonotype has more than one count but fewer than ten. The rearrangement joins TRBV5-1 to TRBJ2-7; 7 bases line up with TRBD1. The CDR3 is made up of 13 amino acids. Germline-derived CDR1 and CDR2 are SGHRS and YFSETQ. V lost 2 bases to trimming and J lost 6 bases; unmatched junction nucleotides: 5. The CDR3 region is CASSLWTGGEQYF. CDR3 DNA: TGCGCCAGCAGCTTATGGACAGGCGGCGAGCAGTACTTC.

The genes are TRBV5-1 and TRBJ1-1, with D possibly TRBD1 on 5 matching bases. The CDR3 has 14 residues. The V gene lost 5 bases and the J gene lost 0 bases, with 11 bases spanning the gap. From germline, CDR1 is SGHRS and CDR2 YFSETQ. CDR3 sequence: CASRREGMNTEAFF. The CDR3 coding sequence is TGCGCCAGCAGACGAGAGGGGATGAACACTGAAGCTTTCTTT.

This clonotype came up a few times. This chain connects TRBV20-1 to TRBJ2-5, with D maybe TRBD2 (5 bases). This CDR3 region has 15 residues. V dropped 3 bases and J dropped 6 bases, with 20 bases sitting between them. Germline CDR1 is DFQATT and CDR2 is SNEGSKA (reference sequence). The CDR3 bases are TGCAGTGCTAGCCCCCCGGGCGTGAACGGGAAGACCCAGTACTTC. This encodes CSASPPGVNGKTQYF.

The genes are TRBV24-1 and TRBJ2-1, with 9 nucleotides matching TRBD1. The V gene end was trimmed by 0 bases and the J gene end by 7 bases; junction bases not matched to a gene: 6. In germline, CDR1 is KGHDR, CDR2 SFDVKD. The CDR3 has 16 amino acids. The CDR3 sequence is CATSDLPTDRGNEQFF. The CDR3 DNA is TGTGCCACCAGTGATTTGCCCACCGACAGGGGGAATGAGCAGTTCTTC.

The gene calls are TRBV27 and TRBJ2-1, with TRBD2 matching 11 bases. The J segment lost 6 bases and the V segment lost 7 bases, leaving 14 bases of the junction unmatched. The CDR3 spans 17 residues. CDR1 is MNHEY and CDR2 is SMNVEV in the germline V gene (reference sequence). CDR3 sequence: CASTLNGGLAGGNEQFF. The CDR3, as DNA: TGTGCCAGCACTCTCAATGGGGGGCTAGCGGGGGGCAATGAGCAGTTCTTC.

This clonotype was counted between two and nine times. The chain has TRBV9 and TRBJ2-7, with 14 bases lining up with TRBD2. Germline loops: CDR1 SGDLS, CDR2 YYNGEE. The CDR3 extends over 16 amino acids. Unmatched junction bases numbered 3, after V lost 4 bases and J lost 0 bases. The CDR3 here is CASSTGTSGSSYEQYF. CDR3 bases: TGTGCCAGCAGCACCGGGACTAGCGGGAGCTCCTACGAGCAGTACTTC.

The sample holds one count of this clonotype. The chain joins TRBV20-1 to TRBJ2-1; tentatively, D is TRBD2 (6 bases). The V gene's germline CDR1 is DFQATT and CDR2 SNEGSKA (reference sequence). The CDR3 loop spans 13 amino acids. V was cut by 8 bases and J by 8 bases, with 19 bases left in between. CDR3 nucleotides: TGCAGTTCCCCGGGGGAAGTCCGGGATGAGCAGTTCTTC. It encodes CSSPGEVRDEQFF.

This chain uses TRBV6-2 or TRBV6-3 with TRBJ1-1; possibly TRBD1 for D (6 bases). The CDR3 covers 13 residues. The V and J ends lost 6 bases and 6 bases respectively, with 14 bases between them. Germline CDR1 reads MNHEY; CDR2 reads SVGEGT. CDR3 in DNA: TGTGCCAGCAGGGCTACAACAGGGCCTGAAGCTTTCTTT. Protein: CASRATTGPEAFF.

This clonotype was detected a few times. The rearrangement links TRBV12-3 or TRBV12-4 to TRBJ2-1; TRBD2 agrees at 7 bases. Germline trimming cut 7 bases from V and 10 bases from J; bases unmatched to any gene: 16. The CDR3 runs to 15 residues. The CDR3 loop reads CASTTGEGREREQFF. CDR3 coding DNA: TGTGCCAGCACCACCGGGGAGGGGCGGGAGAGGGAGCAGTTCTTC.

This clonotype was counted only a few times. The chain has TRBV6-2 or TRBV6-3 and TRBJ2-5, with unresolved D. The CDR3 contains 13 residues. Looked up from germline, CDR1 is MNHEY and CDR2 is SVGEGT. The ends were cut back, 4 bases at V and 1 base at J, with 7 bases in the middle. CDR3 loop: CASSLNPQETQYF. The CDR3 region has the DNA TGTGCCAGCAGTTTAAACCCCCAAGAGACCCAGTACTTC.

The chain links TRBV19 to TRBJ2-3, with D possibly TRBD1 on 6 matching bases. The CDR3 sequence is 14 residues long. From germline, CDR1 is LNHDA and CDR2 SQIVND (reference sequence). Trimming took 4 bases from V and 4 from J, leaving 12 bases between them. The CDR3 DNA reads TGTGCCAGTAGTACTTGGGACAATCCAGATACGCAGTATTTT. Translation: CASSTWDNPDTQYF.

This clonotype came up a few times. The chain is built from TRBV7-2 and TRBJ2-3, with TRBD2 identical over 9 bases. The CDR3 has 14 amino acids. Germline V CDR1 and CDR2: SGHTA, FQGNSA. V gave up 5 bases and J gave up 5 bases; unmatched junction bases: 5. DNA of the CDR3: TGTGCCAGCAGCGTGCTACTAGCGGGAGATACGCAGTATTTT. Protein sequence: CASSVLLAGDTQYF.

The rearrangement uses TRBV7-9 and TRBJ2-5; TRBD2 is a possible D gene (6 bases). Germline CDR1 SEHNR, CDR2 FQNEAQ (reference sequence). The CDR3 is made up of 18 amino acids. Trimming removed 6 bases from V and 3 bases from J, with 26 bases in between. As DNA, the CDR3 is TGTGCCAGCAGTTTACCGGGGATAGCGGAAACCATTAAAGAGACCCAGTACTTC. It translates to CASSLPGIAETIKETQYF.

Concerning this clonotype: Its ends do not fully match the called genes, so a read error is possible. This chain links TRBV28 with TRBJ1-1, with 8 bases aligning to TRBD1. The CDR3 extends over 14 amino acids. CDR1 MDHEN and CDR2 SYDVKM come from the germline V gene. The DNA of the CDR3 is TGTGCCAGCTCCCAGGGCAGGGGGCGCACTAAAGCTTTCTTT. This translates into CASSQGRGRTKAFF.

The chain links TRBV3-1 to TRBJ2-2; 7 bases agree with TRBD1. The germline V gene has CDR1 LGHDT and CDR2 YNNKEL (reference sequence). The CDR3 loop spans 15 amino acids. Unmatched junction bases numbered 8, after V lost 3 bases and J lost 7 bases. The CDR3, as DNA: TGTGCCAGCAGCCATACGGGACAGAGCGACGGGGAGCTGTTTTTT. As protein: CASSHTGQSDGELFF.

The chain is built from TRBV4-1 and TRBJ2-7; no firm D call. Germline CDR1 and CDR2: MGHRA and YSYEKL. The ends were cut back, 2 bases at V and 7 bases at J, with 9 bases in the middle. The CDR3 is 12 amino acids. The CDR3 DNA reads as TGCGCCAGCAGCCAAATGGTGGAGGAGCAGTACTTC. Translation: CASSQMVEEQYF.

The J gene is TRBJ2-3, the V gene TRBV9; 8 nucleotides line up with TRBD2. In germline, CDR1 is SGDLS, CDR2 YYNGEE. The CDR3 contains 15 residues. The J segment lost 2 bases and the V segment lost 3 bases, leaving 5 bases of the junction unmatched. As DNA, the CDR3 is TGTGCCAGCAGCGCCAAACTAGCGGTCACAGATACGCAGTATTTT. Translating it yields CASSAKLAVTDTQYF.

The chain couples TRBV3-1 to TRBJ1-2, with D uncertain. With 0 bases removed from V and 4 bases from J, the gap between germline ends came to 6 bases. The length of the CDR3 is 13 residues. Germline assignment: CDR1 LGHDT and CDR2 YNNKEL (reference sequence). The CDR3 protein is CASSQEDRYGYTF. Here the CDR3 DNA reads TGTGCCAGCAGCCAAGAAGATCGCTATGGCTACACCTTC.